Reported below is one T cell receptor (beta chain). A much larger clone sits a single nucleotide away, making a read error possible. This entry comes from a study of tumor and adjacent non-tumor tissue in lung cancer. Study-level background: Histology: about 13 adenocarcinoma, a couple of squamous cell carcinoma, 1 small cell lung cancer.

The template was RNA from unsorted bulk tissue. Germline values: CDR1 SGHRS, CDR2 YFSETQ. The CDR3 has 14 amino acids. A modified ARM-PCR protocol with three rounds of nested PCR amplified TCRbeta. TCRdb analysed the multiplex PCR reads with MiXCR anew, one entry per CDR3 protein. This table holds 100,000 to 120,000 distinct CDR3 sequences, roughly 84% found once. The specimen sequenced was lung tumor tissue. The chain couples TRBV5-1 to TRBJ1-1; perhaps TRBD1 as D (5 bases). The TCR was taken from a man between 65 and 79 years old with non-small cell lung cancer. The CDR3 DNA reads TGCGCCAGCAGCCCTGGGACGGCGAACACTGGAGCTTTCTTT. Translated: CASSPGTANTGAFF.